The next 30 T cell receptor beta chains were all read from a single sample in a study of blood T cell repertoires in COVID-19 (TCRdb year 2020). Library generation was performed with the immunoSEQ multiplex PCR assay. What TCRdb holds here is the immuneACCESS table cut down to in-frame rearrangements. Part of the clones is not present; checked against another copy, under half of the missing clones reflect an unresolved V gene, and the others are unexplained. Across this sample there are 200,000 to 250,000 clones, with 85% to 90% seen only once. More than 5.5% of the sample rests with the top ten. Sequencing was performed on peripheral blood. These TCRs come from an elderly man with acute or convalescent COVID-19.

CDR3: CASSPRTGDFETQYF. CDR3 DNA sequence: TGTGCCAGCTCACCCCGAACAGGGGATTTCGAGACCCAGTACTTC. This chain uses TRBV18 with TRBJ2-5; 7 bases align to TRBD1. Unmatched junction bases numbered 9, after V lost 3 bases and J lost 5 bases. CDR3 size: 15 residues. Germline lookup yields CDR1 KGHSH and CDR2 LQKENI. Full variable domain (outside the CDR3, taken from reference TRBV18 and TRBJ2-5): NAGVMQNPRHLVRRRGQEARLRCSPMKGHSHVYWYRQLPEEGLKFMVYLQKENIIDESGMPKERFSAEFPKEGPSILRIQQVVRGDSAAYFCASSPRTGDFETQYFGPGTRLLVL.

The rearrangement links TRBV9 to TRBJ1-1; D unclear. V was clipped by 7 bases and J by 8 bases, with 15 bases between them. Per the germline V gene, CDR1 is SGDLS and CDR2 is YYNGEE. CDR3 length: 12 residues. DNA for the CDR3: TGTGCCAGCGGTGCGGGCGAGTCAGAAGCTTTCTTT. Encoded protein: CASGAGESEAFF. The entire variable domain, with the rest obtained from reference TRBV9 and TRBJ1-1, is as follows: DSGVTQTPKHLITATGQRVTLRCSPRSGDLSVYWYQQSLDQGLQFLIQYYNGEERAKGNILERFSAQQFPDLHSELNLSSLELGDSALYFCASGAGESEAFFGQGTRLTVV.

The chain joins TRBV19 to TRBJ2-1, with 11 bases matching TRBD1. CDR3 length equals 17 residues. Germline CDR1 is LNHDA and CDR2 is SQIVND (reference sequence). V lost 5 bases and J lost 4; bases outside the gene matches: 10. The CDR3 DNA follows: TGTGCCAGTAGTTCACCCGGGACAGGGGGTACATACAATGAGCAGTTCTTC. Its translation is CASSSPGTGGTYNEQFF. Looking up the rest from reference TRBV19 and TRBJ2-1 gives the full variable domain: DGGITQSPKYLFRKEGQNVTLSCEQNLNHDAMYWYRQDPGQGLRLIYYSQIVNDFQKGDIAEGYSVSREKKESFPLTVTSAQKNPTAFYLCASSSPGTGGTYNEQFFGPGTRLTVL.

This clone was picked up one time. This sequence joins TRBV6-2 or TRBV6-3 and TRBJ2-2; D is ambiguous. Trimming cost V 2 bases and J 9 bases, with 10 bases left between them. The CDR3 runs to 13 residues. The germline V gene has CDR1 MNHEY and CDR2 SVGEGT. CDR3 coding DNA: TGTGCCAGCAGTTACCGATTAGAGAGGGAGCTGTTTTTT. Its protein product is CASSYRLERELFF.

The chain links TRBV11-1 to TRBJ1-1; a possible D gene is TRBD1 (5 bases). V lost 1 base, J lost 9 bases, and 12 bases lay in between. CDR1 and CDR2 from the germline V gene are SGHAT and FQDESV (reference sequence). The CDR3 covers 13 residues. The CDR3 bases are TGTGCCAGCAGCTTAGAGCGGGGGTCGAAAGCTTTCTTT. As protein: CASSLERGSKAFF. Full variable domain (rest looked up from reference TRBV11-1 and TRBJ1-1): EAEVAQSPRYKITEKSQAVAFWCDPISGHATLYWYRQILGQGPELLVQFQDESVVDDSQLPKDRFSAERLKGVDSTLKIQPAELGDSAMYLCASSLERGSKAFFGQGTRLTVV.

J is TRBJ1-1 and V is TRBV19; possibly TRBD1 for D (6 bases). The length of the CDR3 is 14 residues. CDR1 LNHDA and CDR2 SQIVND come from the germline V gene (reference sequence). Trimming left V 7 bases short and J 1 base short, with 13 bases between. CDR3 in amino acids: CASTITGKNTEAFF. The CDR3 coding sequence is TGTGCCAGTACTATTACAGGGAAGAACACTGAAGCTTTCTTT.

The V and J genes are TRBV19 and TRBJ2-1; TRBD2 matches at 9 bases. This CDR3 region has 15 residues. CDR1 LNHDA and CDR2 SQIVND come from the germline V gene (reference sequence). V gave up 0 bases and J gave up 11 bases; unmatched junction bases: 8. CDR3 sequence (DNA): TGTGCCAGTAGTATAGATTTAGGGGGGACTAGCAAGCAGTTCTTC. Its translation: CASSIDLGGTSKQFF.

The J gene is TRBJ2-5, the V gene TRBV7-2, with D possibly matching TRBD1 (6 bases). V shed 7 bases and J shed 5 bases, with 14 bases lying between them. CDR1 and CDR2 from the germline V gene are SGHTA and FQGNSA. This CDR3 comprises 13 residues. CDR3 loop: CASNQQGSETQYF. CDR3 sequence (DNA): TGTGCCAGCAACCAGCAGGGGTCGGAGACCCAGTACTTC.

The CDR3 nucleotides read TGTGCCTGGAGTCAACGGGGACTATCGACTGGGGCCAACGTCCTGACTTTC. This gives the protein CAWSQRGLSTGANVLTF. This chain joins TRBV30 and TRBJ2-6; 7 bases map to TRBD2. The CDR3 has 17 amino acids. With 2 bases clipped from V and 2 bases from J, the junction kept 9 bases outside the gene matches. In germline, CDR1 is GTSNPN, CDR2 SVGIG (reference sequence).

Turning to this clone: Additional DNA sequences in this sample encode the identical CDR3. The chain combines TRBV6-5 with TRBJ2-1; 8 bases agree with TRBD2. The germline V gene has CDR1 MNHEY and CDR2 SVGAGI. Trimming took 4 bases from V and 5 from J; bases not matched to a gene: 10. This CDR3 region has 16 residues. CDR3 region: CASSSPGGGRDNEQFF. The CDR3 bases are TGTGCCAGCAGTTCACCGGGGGGGGGCAGGGACAATGAGCAGTTCTTC.

This clone was detected only a few times. This sequence joins TRBV18 and TRBJ2-1; D is uncertain. V was clipped by 5 bases and J by 8 bases, with 10 bases between them. There are 12 residues in the CDR3. The germline V gene encodes CDR1 KGHSH and CDR2 LQKENI. This chain's CDR3 is CASSVLGDEQFF. The CDR3 bases are TGTGCCAGCTCAGTCCTAGGCGATGAGCAGTTCTTC.

This clone came up a few times. The rearrangement uses TRBV27 and TRBJ2-2; D perhaps matches TRBD2 (6 bases). The CDR3 is made up of 15 amino acids. Germline V gene sequence: CDR1 MNHEY, CDR2 SMNVEV (reference sequence). V was trimmed by 2 bases and J by 4 bases, leaving 11 bases between them. DNA of the CDR3: TGTGCCAGCAGTTTAGTCTTAGCGGCCACCGGGGAGCTGTTTTTT. Translation: CASSLVLAATGELFF.

The chain combines TRBV7-2 with TRBJ2-5; TRBD1 aligns across 8 bases. This CDR3 region has 15 residues. V was clipped by 5 bases and J by 5 bases; unmatched bases: 10. Germline V gene data show CDR1 as SGHTA and CDR2 as FQGNSA. The CDR3: CASSHRQGAWETQYF. The CDR3 bases are TGTGCCAGCAGCCACCGCCAGGGGGCTTGGGAGACCCAGTACTTC.

Only one count was recorded for this clone. The rearrangement links TRBV4-1 to TRBJ2-5, with D possibly matching TRBD2 (6 bases). Trimming took off 0 bases at V and 6 bases at J, with 23 bases between the two ends. CDR3 length: 18 amino acids. In germline, CDR1 is MGHRA, CDR2 YSYEKL. The CDR3 reads CASSQEPGGNWNKQTQYF. The CDR3 region has the DNA TGCGCCAGCAGCCAAGAACCCGGGGGAAACTGGAACAAACAGACCCAGTACTTC.

The V and J genes are TRBV24-1 and TRBJ2-3, with D hard to call. This CDR3 is 16 amino acids long. CDR1 KGHDR and CDR2 SFDVKD come from the germline V gene. The V and J ends lost 3 bases and 0 bases respectively, with 12 bases between them. CDR3 in DNA: TGTGCCACCAGTGATGCCGCTAGGCGGAGCACAGATACGCAGTATTTT. Protein product: CATSDAARRSTDTQYF.

The V call is TRBV30, the J call TRBJ1-5, with 7 bases identical to TRBD1. Germline loops: CDR1 GTSNPN, CDR2 SVGIG (reference sequence). The CDR3 is 15 residues long. V lost 3 bases, J lost 5 bases, and 10 bases stayed unmatched. CDR3 amino acids: CAWSDKQGNHQPQHF. The DNA of the CDR3 is TGTGCCTGGAGCGATAAACAGGGGAATCATCAGCCCCAGCATTTT.

The chain has TRBV7-3 and TRBJ2-2; no reliable D call. Germline loops: CDR1 SGHTA, CDR2 FQGTGA. The V gene lost 1 base and the J gene lost 0 bases, with 6 bases spanning the gap. CDR3 length: 15 amino acids. DNA for the CDR3: TGTGCCAGCAGCTTAAACTCTGCGAACACCGGGGAGCTGTTTTTT. Residues: CASSLNSANTGELFF. The variable domain in full, with the rest retrieved from reference TRBV7-3 and TRBJ2-2, is GAGVSQTPSNKVTEKGKYVELRCDPISGHTALYWYRQSLGQGPEFLIYFQGTGAADDSGLPNDRFFAVRPEGSVSTLKIQRTERGDSAVYLCASSLNSANTGELFFGEGSRLTVL.

This clone was observed a few times. The rearrangement joins TRBV27 to TRBJ2-1; D might be TRBD2 (6 bases). The germline V gene encodes CDR1 MNHEY and CDR2 SMNVEV (reference sequence). Deletions cut 5 bases from V and 4 bases from J, with 15 bases between. The CDR3 loop spans 15 amino acids. CDR3 sequence (DNA): TGTGCCAGCAGTCCGACCGGAGCGGGTTACAATGAGCAGTTCTTC. It codes for CASSPTGAGYNEQFF.

The chain couples TRBV5-1 to TRBJ2-7, with TRBD1 matching over 9 bases. The CDR3 totals 14 residues. Germline values: CDR1 SGHRS, CDR2 YFSETQ. Trimming removed 4 bases from V and 6 bases from J; junction bases left unmatched: 8. CDR3 residues: CASSPGQGNSEQYV. For the CDR3, the DNA is TGCGCCAGCAGCCCCGGACAGGGGAACTCCGAGCAGTACGTC.

The chain combines TRBV30 with TRBJ2-5; TRBD2 might be the D (5 bases). V lost 3 bases, J lost 5 bases, and 16 bases lay in between. Looked up from germline, CDR1 is GTSNPN and CDR2 is SVGIG (reference sequence). This CDR3 is built from 14 residues. The CDR3 DNA follows: TGTGCCTGGAGGGAACCGGACTGGGCGGAGACCCAGTACTTC. This translates into CAWREPDWAETQYF. The variable domain in full, with the rest retrieved from reference TRBV30 and TRBJ2-5, is SQTIHQWPATLVQPVGSPLSLECTVEGTSNPNLYWYRQAAGRGLQLLFYSVGIGQISSEVPQNLSASRPQDRQFILSSKKLLLSDSGFYLCAWREPDWAETQYFGPGTRLLVL.

J is TRBJ2-2 and V is TRBV7-8; 7 bases match TRBD2. CDR3 size: 15 residues. Germline CDR1 reads SGHVS; CDR2 reads FQNEAQ. J gave up 6 bases and V 4 bases, and 8 bases lay outside the gene matches. The CDR3 region is CASSSLAQLAGELFF. The CDR3 nucleotides read TGTGCCAGCAGCTCACTAGCGCAACTGGCCGGGGAGCTGTTTTTT. The full variable domain, rest sourced from reference TRBV7-8 and TRBJ2-2, is GAGVSQSPRYKVAKRGQDVALRCDPISGHVSLFWYQQALGQGPEFLTYFQNEAQLDKSGLPSDRFFAERPEGSVSTLKIQRTQQEDSAVYLCASSSLAQLAGELFFGEGSRLTVL.

This clone appeared a single time. V and J are TRBV27 and TRBJ2-2, with 13 bases aligning to TRBD2. Germline V gene sequence: CDR1 MNHEY, CDR2 SMNVEV (reference sequence). V gave up 3 bases and J gave up 4 bases; unmatched junction bases: 17. The CDR3 sequence is 21 residues long. The CDR3 is CASSLGRPGLAGKGGTGELFF. The CDR3 DNA reads as TGTGCCAGCAGTTTGGGGCGCCCGGGACTAGCGGGAAAAGGAGGCACCGGGGAGCTGTTTTTT.

V is TRBV19 and J is TRBJ1-2; D call uncertain. V was clipped by 2 bases and J by 0 bases, with 7 bases between them. The CDR3 covers 14 residues. Per germline, CDR1 LNHDA and CDR2 SQIVND (reference sequence). The CDR3 is CASSISVANYGYTF. CDR3 DNA: TGTGCCAGTAGTATATCGGTGGCTAACTATGGCTACACCTTC.

Notes on this clone: Within the sample, other DNA sequences also encode this same CDR3. This sequence joins TRBV7-2 and TRBJ2-5, with 14 bases identical to TRBD2. Germline lookup yields CDR1 SGHTA and CDR2 FQGNSA. The V gene end was trimmed by 4 bases and the J gene end by 4 bases; junction bases not matched to a gene: 8. The CDR3 is 17 amino acids. In nucleotides, the CDR3 is TGTGCCAGCAGCTCTAGACTAGCGGGAGGGCCGGGAGAGACCCAGTACTTC. Protein product: CASSSRLAGGPGETQYF.

This clone has a handful of counts. J is TRBJ2-3 and V is TRBV7-8; TRBD2 agrees at 13 bases. Unmatched junction bases numbered 3, after V lost 1 base and J lost 2 bases. The CDR3 runs to 17 residues. Germline V gene sequence: CDR1 SGHVS, CDR2 FQNEAQ. The CDR3 loop reads CASSLGGTSGTTDTQYF. The CDR3 nucleotides read TGTGCCAGCAGCTTAGGGGGGACTAGCGGGACCACAGATACGCAGTATTTT.

The DNA of the CDR3 is TGTGCCAGCAGCGAGCGGAATGAGCAGTTCTTC. Translation: CASSERNEQFF. The V and J genes are TRBV28 and TRBJ2-1; D perhaps matches TRBD2 (5 bases). The CDR3 has 11 amino acids. Trimming left V 6 bases short and J 7 bases short, with 7 bases between. Per germline, CDR1 MDHEN and CDR2 SYDVKM.

The genes are TRBV7-6 and TRBJ1-4, with D possibly TRBD1 on 5 matching bases. The V gene's germline CDR1 is SGHVS and CDR2 FNYEAQ. The CDR3 loop spans 16 amino acids. Deletions cut 2 bases from V and 8 bases from J, with 18 bases between. CDR3 loop: CASSLMSAGRMEKLFF. The DNA for the CDR3 is TGTGCCAGCAGCTTAATGTCGGCAGGGCGTATGGAAAAACTGTTTTTT.

This chain connects TRBV7-9 to TRBJ2-4, with 9 nucleotides matching TRBD1. With V trimmed by 6 bases and J by 7 bases, 7 bases remained unmatched. Germline CDR1 reads SEHNR; CDR2 reads FQNEAQ (reference sequence). The CDR3 length is 14 residues. The CDR3 nucleotides read TGTGCCAGCAGTCCGGGACAGGGATTTAACATTCAGTACTTC. This translates into CASSPGQGFNIQYF. The full variable domain, rest sourced from reference TRBV7-9 and TRBJ2-4, is DTGVSQNPRHKITKRGQNVTFRCDPISEHNRLYWYRQTLGQGPEFLTYFQNEAQLEKSRLLSDRFSAERPKGSFSTLEIQRTEQGDSAMYLCASSPGQGFNIQYFGAGTRLSVL.

The rearrangement uses TRBV30 and TRBJ1-6; possible D gene TRBD1, 6 bases. CDR1 and CDR2 (germline): GTSNPN, SVGIG (reference sequence). The CDR3 has 12 residues. Trimming left V 0 bases short and J 10 bases short, with 7 bases between. CDR3 nucleotide sequence: TGTGCCTGGAGTGTAACAGGGTCACCCCTCCACTTT. Its protein product is CAWSVTGSPLHF. The full variable domain, completed using reference TRBV30 and TRBJ1-6, is SQTIHQWPATLVQPVGSPLSLECTVEGTSNPNLYWYRQAAGRGLQLLFYSVGIGQISSEVPQNLSASRPQDRQFILSSKKLLLSDSGFYLCAWSVTGSPLHFGNGTRLTVT.

About this clone: The same CDR3 arises from other DNA sequences in this sample as well. The chain couples TRBV7-2 to TRBJ1-5, with 9 bases identical to TRBD1. The CDR3 has 14 residues. Per the germline V gene, CDR1 is SGHTA and CDR2 is FQGNSA. With 3 bases clipped from V and 5 bases from J, the junction kept 2 bases outside the gene matches. The CDR3 sequence is CASSLRQGDQPQHF. CDR3 nucleotides: TGTGCCAGCAGCTTGAGACAGGGGGATCAGCCCCAGCATTTT.